These 10 T cell receptor beta chains share one sample of origin, sequenced in a study of shared clonotypes between healthy human individuals. Produced via immunoSEQ multiplex PCR; TCRdb's table is partial and in-frame only. This sample has millions of clones, with approximately 95% found just once. Material: naive CD4+ T cells sorted from blood. The subset was: CD45RA+ positively selected. Receptors were obtained from a man in his late teens or twenties in good health.

The rearrangement joins TRBV27 to TRBJ2-2; perhaps TRBD2 as D (6 bases). CDR3 length equals 15 residues. CDR1 and CDR2 (germline): MNHEY, SMNVEV (reference sequence). The V end was cut by 3 bases, the J end by 4 bases, with 12 bases between. CDR3 residues: CASSFASAGTGELFF. DNA of the CDR3: TGTGCCAGCAGTTTCGCTAGCGCGGGCACCGGGGAGCTGTTTTTT.

In DNA, the CDR3 is TGTGCCAGCAGCTTCCTAGTCTCAACTAATGAAAAACTGTTTTTT. Translated: CASSFLVSTNEKLFF. The chain combines TRBV5-6 with TRBJ1-4; D is ambiguous. Per the germline V gene, CDR1 is SGHDT and CDR2 is YYEEEE. Trimming removed 2 bases at V and 0 bases at J, with 8 bases between. CDR3 size: 15 residues.

V and J are TRBV5-6 and TRBJ1-1; unclear D gene. V was cut by 0 bases and J by 0 bases, with 9 bases left in between. The CDR3 is 15 residues long. Looked up from germline, CDR1 is SGHDT and CDR2 is YYEEEE. The CDR3 sequence is CASSLDGLLNTEAFF. CDR3 sequence (DNA): TGTGCCAGCAGCTTGGATGGACTATTGAACACTGAAGCTTTCTTT.

The rearrangement joins TRBV5-1 to TRBJ2-3, with D perhaps TRBD1 (6 bases). CDR3 length: 15 residues. The germline CDR1 and CDR2 sequences are SGHRS and YFSETQ. Trimming shortened V by 4 bases and J by 2 bases, and 14 bases separated the two germline ends. CDR3 sequence (DNA): TGCGCCAGCAGCGGGGACAATTACCCCACAGATACGCAGTATTTT. Its protein is CASSGDNYPTDTQYF.

The chain carries TRBV18 and TRBJ1-2, with D hard to call. Trimming cost V 3 bases and J 6 bases, with 17 bases left between them. Germline V gene lookup returns CDR1 KGHSH and CDR2 LQKENI. The CDR3 sequence is 15 residues long. The CDR3 sequence: CASSPGIGLTDGYTF. Written as DNA, the CDR3 is TGTGCCAGCTCACCGGGCATCGGGTTAACAGATGGCTACACCTTC.

The chain uses TRBV6-1 and TRBJ1-4; D is ambiguous. Germline V gene sequence: CDR1 MNHNS, CDR2 SASEGT. CDR3 size: 15 residues. Trimming took off 6 bases at V and 0 bases at J, with 11 bases between the two ends. Here the CDR3 DNA reads TGTGCCAGCAGGCTGGGTTCGGCAACTAATGAAAAACTGTTTTTT. Translated, it gives CASRLGSATNEKLFF.

This chain links TRBV28 with TRBJ1-1; 7 bases fit TRBD1. The germline V gene has CDR1 MDHEN and CDR2 SYDVKM. This CDR3 is built from 14 residues. V was clipped by 9 bases and J by 1 base; unmatched bases: 8. CDR3 coding DNA: TGTGCCAGTACACAGGGGTGGGAGAACACTGAAGCTTTCTTT. Its translation: CASTQGWENTEAFF.

The chain carries TRBV9 and TRBJ1-3; weak D call: TRBD1 (6 bases). V lost 4 bases and J 3 bases, leaving 11 bases between the germline ends. CDR1 SGDLS and CDR2 YYNGEE come from the germline V gene. This CDR3 is built from 14 residues. The CDR3 reads CASSPTGIGNTIYF. The CDR3 DNA follows: TGTGCCAGCAGCCCGACAGGTATTGGAAACACCATATATTTT.

The chain employs TRBV2 and TRBJ1-5; D call uncertain. The CDR3 contains 13 residues. CDR1 and CDR2 from the germline V gene are SNHLY and FYNNEI. V shed 7 bases and J shed 4 bases, with 11 bases lying between them. The CDR3: CASKIWVNQPQHF. The CDR3 DNA reads TGTGCCAGCAAAATCTGGGTTAATCAGCCCCAGCATTTT.

The chain employs TRBV2 and TRBJ2-5; 8 bases map to TRBD2. CDR3 length: 16 amino acids. The germline V gene has CDR1 SNHLY and CDR2 FYNNEI. J lost 3 bases, V lost 5 bases, and 11 bases had no gene match. DNA for the CDR3: TGTGCCAGCAGTCGGGTTAATAGCGGGATTAAAGAGACCCAGTACTTC. It translates to CASSRVNSGIKETQYF.